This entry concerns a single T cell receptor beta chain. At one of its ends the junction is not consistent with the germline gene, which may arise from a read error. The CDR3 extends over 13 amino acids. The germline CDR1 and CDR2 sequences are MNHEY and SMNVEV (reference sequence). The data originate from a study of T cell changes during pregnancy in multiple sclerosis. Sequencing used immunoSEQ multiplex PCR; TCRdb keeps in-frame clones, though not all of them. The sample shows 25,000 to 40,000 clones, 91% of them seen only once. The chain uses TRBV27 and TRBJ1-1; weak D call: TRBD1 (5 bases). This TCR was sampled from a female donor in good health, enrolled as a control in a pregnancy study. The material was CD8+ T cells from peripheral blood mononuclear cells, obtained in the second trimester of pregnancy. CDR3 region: CASFQGRNAEAFF. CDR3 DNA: TGTGCCAGCTTTCAGGGTCGGAACGCTGAAGCTTTCTTT.